Listed here are 5 T cell receptor beta chains from one sample, sequenced in a study of cytomegalovirus exposure and HLA in healthy donors. This PCR relied on a set of 60 Vbeta primers and 13 Jbeta primers. Measured with immunoSEQ multiplex PCR; TCRdb has only the in-frame clones, and not every one. The sample records around 180,000 clones, roughly 83% being singletons. Specimen: PBMCs. The receptors derive from a boy between 10 and 17 years old in good health and CMV-seronegative.

CDR3 sequence (DNA): TGTGCCAGCAGCCCCGGGGAGCACCTAAGCACAGATACGCAGTATTTT. It encodes CASSPGEHLSTDTQYF. The chain has TRBV7-9 and TRBJ2-3; D is perhaps TRBD2 (5 bases). From germline, CDR1 is SEHNR and CDR2 FQNEAQ (reference sequence). Trimming cost V 5 bases and J 0 bases, with 15 bases left between them. The CDR3 contains 16 residues.

V gene TRBV11-2 combines with J gene TRBJ2-3; D is uncertain. V was cut by 2 bases and J by 7 bases, with 25 bases left in between. Germline CDR1 is SGHAT and CDR2 is FQNNGV. The CDR3 is made up of 18 amino acids. CDR3 residues: CASSLFNQIGGAPNTQYF. CDR3 DNA sequence: TGTGCCAGCAGCTTATTTAATCAAATAGGCGGCGCTCCCAATACGCAGTATTTT.

The genes are TRBV10-1 and TRBJ1-2, with no clear D. CDR1 is WNHNN, CDR2 SYGVQD, per germline (reference sequence). The CDR3 sequence is 13 residues long. V gave up 3 bases and J gave up 3 bases, with 8 bases separating them. The chain's CDR3 is CASSEWADYGYTF. In nucleotides, the CDR3 is TGCGCCAGCAGTGAATGGGCCGACTATGGCTACACCTTC.

This chain uses TRBV11-2 with TRBJ2-7; TRBD1 matches at 8 bases. V lost 6 bases, J lost 5 bases, and 6 bases stayed unmatched. Germline CDR1 is SGHAT and CDR2 is FQNNGV. The CDR3 loop spans 13 amino acids. CDR3 loop: CASRPTGVDEQYF. For the CDR3, the DNA is TGTGCCAGCAGACCGACAGGGGTCGACGAGCAGTACTTC.

The CDR3 nucleotides are TGTGCCAGCAGTGCCTCCTCCGACAGGCCCACCCTGCATTTT. This sequence encodes CASSASSDRPTLHF. The rearrangement joins TRBV25-1 to TRBJ1-5; a possible D gene is TRBD1 (6 bases). The length of the CDR3 is 14 residues. Germline V gene data show CDR1 as MGHDK and CDR2 as SYGVNS. The germline V and J ends were trimmed by 4 bases and 15 bases, with 22 bases remaining between them. The full variable domain, rest sourced from reference TRBV25-1 and TRBJ1-5, is EADIYQTPRYLVIGTGKKITLECSQTMGHDKMYWYQQDPGMELHLIHYSYGVNSTEKGDLSSESTVSRIRTEHFPLTLESARPSHTSQYLCASSASSDRPTLHFGDGTRLSIL.